This T cell receptor (beta chain) stems from a study of T-cell reconstitution after alpha-beta-depleted transplantation in children. Notes on the study in general: Some patients owed their high day-60 TCRbeta diversity to surviving recipient T cells and thymic progenitors. By one year post-transplant, T-cell counts and diversity largely arose from T cells that were newly produced.

As concerns this clonotype: The antigen is undetermined.

This CDR3 has 17 amino acids. Looked up from germline, CDR1 is DFQATT and CDR2 is SNEGSKA (reference sequence). The V gene lost 0 bases and the J gene lost 4 bases, with 19 bases spanning the gap. TCRbeta library preparation incorporated unique molecular identifiers. TCRdb re-analysed the PCR reads in MiXCR, keeping a single row per CDR3 protein. Among 780,000 or so distinct CDR3 sequences, roughly 15% were seen once, and the ten largest hold roughly 5%. This sequence joins TRBV20-1 and TRBJ2-1; D is perhaps TRBD2 (7 bases). The sequence was collected from a male patient under 18 who had a stem cell transplant for acute lymphoblastic leukemia, so the T cells may come from the graft donor. The sample here was PBMCs, mostly from graft donor cells, taken 360 days after TCRalphabeta/CD19-depleted stem cell transplant. The CDR3 DNA reads TGCAGTGCTAGAGATCAAGGGGGGGCCCTGGCTTACAATGAGCAGTTCTTC. The encoded protein is CSARDQGGALAYNEQFF.